Here is one T cell receptor (beta chain) with its context. Original analysis: Reference gene primer amplification yielded estimated nucleated cell counts. Sequencing used immunoSEQ multiplex PCR; TCRdb keeps in-frame clones, though not all of them. V, J and clone size derive from that table, while D and trimming were established from the DNA sequence. The table has a few hundred thousand clones, around 80% seen once. This entry is derived from a study of blood T cell repertoires in COVID-19. On the study more broadly: Some COVID-19 samples were acute and others convalescent; all came from the United States, Italy and Spain. In each case, the material was cDNA or gDNA derived from T cells, B-cell-depleted T cells, or PBMCs.

The CDR3 sequence is 17 residues long. V lost 6 bases to trimming and J lost 3 bases; unmatched junction nucleotides: 10. Germline V gene sequence: CDR1 MNHEY, CDR2 SVGEGT. This receptor was obtained from a middle-aged woman who had recovered from COVID-19. V is TRBV6-2 or TRBV6-3 and J is TRBJ1-5; 11 nucleotides agree with TRBD1. Sequencing was performed on peripheral blood. CDR3 nucleotides: TGTGCCAGCAGCCCTATCGGACAGGGGGCCTACAATCAGCCCCAGCATTTT. Amino acids: CASSPIGQGAYNQPQHF.